This T cell receptor (beta chain) was sequenced for a study of blood T cell repertoires in COVID-19. Overall study: Acute and convalescent COVID-19 samples came from the United States, Italy and Spain. T cells, B-cell-depleted T cells, or PBMCs provided the cDNA or gDNA that served as material.

The germline CDR1 and CDR2 sequences are KGHSH and LQKENI. The CDR3 loop spans 14 amino acids. Trimming removed 3 bases at V and 0 bases at J, with 8 bases between. The method was immunoSEQ multiplex PCR; TCRdb's version includes in-frame clones alone and lacks a portion of them. The table has fewer than 300,000 clones, around 89% seen once. The sample consisted of peripheral blood. The sequence was collected from a man aged 25 to 45 with acute or convalescent COVID-19. This rearrangement joins TRBV18 to TRBJ1-1, with unresolved D. The CDR3 reads CASSPRSMNTEAFF. The CDR3, as DNA: TGTGCCAGCTCACCCCGGAGCATGAACACTGAAGCTTTCTTT.